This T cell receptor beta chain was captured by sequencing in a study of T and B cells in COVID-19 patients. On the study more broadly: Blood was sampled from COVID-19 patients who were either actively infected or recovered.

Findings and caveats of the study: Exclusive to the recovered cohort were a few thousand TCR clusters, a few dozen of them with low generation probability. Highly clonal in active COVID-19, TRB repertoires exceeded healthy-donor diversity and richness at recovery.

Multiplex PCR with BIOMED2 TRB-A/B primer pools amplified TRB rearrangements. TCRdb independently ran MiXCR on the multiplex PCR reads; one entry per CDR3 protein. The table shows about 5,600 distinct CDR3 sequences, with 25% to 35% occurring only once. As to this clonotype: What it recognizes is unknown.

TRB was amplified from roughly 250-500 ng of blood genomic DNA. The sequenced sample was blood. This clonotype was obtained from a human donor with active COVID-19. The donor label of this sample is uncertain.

CDR3 DNA: TGTGCCAGCGCAGAGGGCGAGGATCAGCCCCAGCATTTT. This translates into CASAEGEDQPQHF. The chain links TRBV18 to TRBJ1-5; D gene uncertain. CDR1 and CDR2 (germline): KGHSH, LQKENI. The CDR3 length is 13 residues. Deletions cut 8 bases from V and 5 bases from J, with 13 bases between.